These 25 T cell receptor beta chains originate from one sample sequenced in a study of blood T cells in healthy people across ages. Together with a sample-barcoded 5' primer, a J-beta primer mix was included in a second PCR lasting roughly 6 to 12 cycles. TCRdb independently ran MiXCR on the 5' RACE reads; one entry per CDR3 protein. The table shows about 970,000 distinct CDR3 sequences, with roughly 51% occurring only once. Sequencing input: blood. The source is a woman aged 60-75 years in good health.

The rearrangement joins TRBV28 to TRBJ2-1; D is unclear. The CDR3 consists of 11 residues. Per germline, CDR1 MDHEN and CDR2 SYDVKM. The V gene lost 6 bases and the J gene lost 9 bases, with 9 bases spanning the gap. In nucleotides, the CDR3 is TGTGCCAGCAGCGACTTGGTTGAGCAGTTCTTC. Amino acids: CASSDLVEQFF.

This chain joins TRBV20-1 and TRBJ2-5; 7 nucleotides agree with TRBD1. The CDR3 covers 18 residues. V gave up 0 bases and J gave up 2 bases; unmatched junction bases: 15. Germline V lookup: CDR1 DFQATT, CDR2 SNEGSKA (reference sequence). The CDR3 loop is CSARDRSRQGQIQETQYF. The CDR3 bases are TGCAGTGCTAGAGATAGATCAAGGCAGGGACAGATACAAGAGACCCAGTACTTC.

This chain joins TRBV10-3 and TRBJ1-1; tentative D call: TRBD1 (5 bases). Germline V CDR1 and CDR2: ENHRY, SYGVKD. This CDR3 region has 13 residues. CDR3 in DNA: TGTGCGAATGCAGCAGGGATGAACACTGAAGCTTTCTTT. Its protein is CANAAGMNTEAFF.

The chain combines TRBV20-1 with TRBJ2-1, with TRBD1 identical over 9 bases. The length of the CDR3 is 15 residues. Germline V gene sequence: CDR1 DFQATT, CDR2 SNEGSKA (reference sequence). Trimming removed 6 bases from V and 3 bases from J; junction bases left unmatched: 9. CDR3 DNA sequence: TGCAGTGCCAACCCCGGGACAGGGCGCTACAATGAGCAGTTCTTC. Amino acid sequence: CSANPGTGRYNEQFF.

V gene TRBV7-6 combines with J gene TRBJ2-5, with TRBD2 matching 13 bases. Gene TRBJ2-7 matches the end of the DNA better, so the J call may be wrong. CDR3 length: 15 amino acids. CDR1 SGHVS and CDR2 FNYEAQ come from the germline V gene. The CDR3 DNA reads TGTGCCAGCAGTCCCGGGACTAGCGGGAACTACGAGCAGTACTTC. Translation: CASSPGTSGNYEQYF.

The chain is built from TRBV28 and TRBJ2-3; 7 nucleotides align to TRBD2. In germline, CDR1 is MDHEN, CDR2 SYDVKM. V shed 7 bases, J shed 1 base, and the junction held 8 bases outside the gene matches. The CDR3 spans 15 residues. The CDR3 nucleotides are TGTGCCAGCACCGTGGGGGGGGAGGGCACAGATACGCAGTATTTT. Translated: CASTVGGEGTDTQYF.

The CDR3 loop is CASSLASARTHEQYF. The CDR3 region has the DNA TGTGCCAGCAGCTTAGCGTCGGCTAGAACCCACGAGCAGTACTTC. V and J are TRBV7-2 and TRBJ2-7; D not resolved. This CDR3 has 15 residues. Germline V CDR1 and CDR2: SGHTA, FQGNSA. The V gene lost 0 bases and the J gene lost 5 bases, with 14 bases spanning the gap.

V gene TRBV5-1 combines with J gene TRBJ1-2; perhaps TRBD1 as D (6 bases). Germline V gene lookup returns CDR1 SGHRS and CDR2 YFSETQ. The V end lost 0 bases, the J end lost 4 bases, and 13 bases lay between the germline ends. The CDR3 covers 15 residues. The CDR3 reads CASSLEQGWGYGYTF. In nucleotides, the CDR3 is TGCGCCAGCAGCTTGGAACAGGGATGGGGCTATGGCTACACCTTC. The full variable domain, in which reference TRBV5-1 and TRBJ1-2 provide the parts outside the CDR3, is KAGVTQTPRYLIKTRGQQVTLSCSPISGHRSVSWYQQTPGQGLQFLFEYFSETQRNKGNFPGRFSGRQFSNSRSEMNVSTLELGDSALYLCASSLEQGWGYGYTFGSGTRLTVV.

This sequence joins TRBV29-1 and TRBJ2-1, with D tentatively TRBD2 (7 bases). Trimming stripped 3 bases from V and 4 bases from J, with 19 bases between. Germline assignment: CDR1 SQVTM and CDR2 ANQGSEA. The CDR3 is 16 residues long. The CDR3 nucleotides read TGCAGCGTTGACGGCACGGGGGGCTTAGATTACAATGAGCAGTTCTTC. Translating it yields CSVDGTGGLDYNEQFF.

This clonotype was found a few times. The V call is TRBV6-2 or TRBV6-3, the J call TRBJ2-7; TRBD1 or TRBD2 may be the D gene (5 bases each). There are 12 residues in the CDR3. Trimming took off 6 bases at V and 6 bases at J, with 12 bases between the two ends. Per germline, CDR1 MNHEY and CDR2 SVGEGT. The CDR3 region has the DNA TGTGCCAGCAGCTGGGACCACCTCGAGCAGTACTTC. Protein: CASSWDHLEQYF.

The count of this clonotype is one. The rearrangement joins TRBV28 to TRBJ2-1; 12 bases map to TRBD2. Per germline, CDR1 MDHEN and CDR2 SYDVKM. V trimming: 6 bases; J trimming: 4 bases; junction bases outside the gene matches: 10. The CDR3 extends over 17 amino acids. The CDR3 sequence: CASSAPTSGSFYNEQFF. As DNA, the CDR3 is TGTGCCAGCAGCGCCCCGACTAGCGGGAGTTTTTACAATGAGCAGTTCTTC.

The chain employs TRBV29-1 and TRBJ1-1, with 8 bases fitting TRBD1. Trimming removed 6 bases from V and 2 bases from J; junction bases left unmatched: 8. The CDR3 contains 14 residues. CDR1 is SQVTM and CDR2 is ANQGSEA in the germline V gene. The CDR3 DNA is TGCAGCGTCGCAGGGGGCACGGGTAACACTGAAGCTTTCTTT. Translating it yields CSVAGGTGNTEAFF.

The CDR3 is CASSYPFGETQYF. In nucleotides, the CDR3 is TGTGCCAGCAGCTACCCTTTTGGAGAGACCCAGTACTTC. The rearrangement uses TRBV7-2 and TRBJ2-5; D gene unclear. Germline assignment: CDR1 SGHTA and CDR2 FQGNSA. The CDR3 is 13 residues long. Deletions cut 4 bases from V and 4 bases from J, with 10 bases between. Combining the CDR3 with reference TRBV7-2 and TRBJ2-5 gives the whole variable domain GAGVSQSPSNKVTEKGKDVELRCDPISGHTALYWYRQSLGQGLEFLIYFQGNSAPDKSGLPSDRFSAERTGGSVSTLTIQRTQQEDSAVYLCASSYPFGETQYFGPGTRLLVL.

With regard to this clonotype: A junction boundary mismatches the germline segment, possibly from a read error. The chain uses TRBV5-1 and TRBJ2-7; perhaps TRBD1 as D (5 bases). The germline gives CDR1 SGHRS, CDR2 YFSETQ. This CDR3 contains 15 residues. CDR3 sequence (DNA): TGCACCAGCAGCTTAGAACCACAGGACATCTACGAGCAGTACTTC. Translated: CTSSLEPQDIYEQYF. Drawing the rest from reference TRBV5-1 and TRBJ2-7, the complete variable domain is KAGVTQTPRYLIKTRGQQVTLSCSPISGHRSVSWYQQTPGQGLQFLFEYFSETQRNKGNFPGRFSGRQFSNSRSEMNVSTLELGDSALYLCTSSLEPQDIYEQYFGPGTRLTVT.

The sample holds a few counts of this clonotype. The gene calls are TRBV4-3 and TRBJ2-1, with a weak D call TRBD2 (6 bases). CDR3 size: 15 residues. Germline loops: CDR1 LGHNA, CDR2 YSLEER. Trimming left V 2 bases short and J 4 bases short, with 12 bases between. CDR3: CASSQSVAEYNEQFF. CDR3 nucleotides: TGCGCCAGCAGCCAAAGCGTAGCGGAGTACAATGAGCAGTTCTTC.

This clonotype was found a few times. This chain links TRBV29-1 with TRBJ2-1, with D unclear. The V end was cut by 5 bases, the J end by 9 bases, with 11 bases between. The CDR3 is made up of 11 amino acids. From germline, CDR1 is SQVTM and CDR2 ANQGSEA. For the CDR3, the DNA is TGCAGCGTTTCTTCCCCTAGTGAGCAGTTCTTC. It is translated as CSVSSPSEQFF.

V gene TRBV7-3 combines with J gene TRBJ1-1; 7 nucleotides align to TRBD1. The CDR3 consists of 17 residues. The germline CDR1 and CDR2 sequences are SGHTA and FQGTGA. V was pared by 5 bases and J by 0 bases, with 12 bases of the junction left unmatched. In nucleotides, the CDR3 is TGTGCCAGCAGCCCGAATGTCCCGACAGGGTTGAACACTGAAGCTTTCTTT. Protein product: CASSPNVPTGLNTEAFF.

The rearrangement links TRBV5-6 to TRBJ2-5; 9 positions agree with TRBD2. The J call may be mistaken, given a closer DNA end match to TRBJ2-7. This CDR3 comprises 15 residues. Germline V gene data show CDR1 as SGHDT and CDR2 as YYEEEE. The CDR3 DNA reads TGTGCCAGCAGCGGCCATAGCGGGAGCATTTACGAGCAGTACTTC. Protein sequence: CASSGHSGSIYEQYF.

This clonotype was counted between two and nine times. J is TRBJ2-1 and V is TRBV27; no firm D call. Germline-derived CDR1 and CDR2 are MNHEY and SMNVEV (reference sequence). There are 16 residues in the CDR3. The V gene lost 0 bases and the J gene lost 5 bases, with 14 bases spanning the gap. CDR3 nucleotide sequence: TGTGCCAGCAGTTTATCGTCCGGGCCGGTCCACAATGAGCAGTTCTTC. The encoded protein is CASSLSSGPVHNEQFF.

The gene calls are TRBV15 and TRBJ1-6; 8 bases are a match to TRBD1. This CDR3 comprises 15 residues. V was pared by 3 bases and J by 7 bases, with 5 bases of the junction left unmatched. Germline V gene sequence: CDR1 LNHNV, CDR2 YYDKDF (reference sequence). The CDR3 sequence: CATSRRTGWNSPLHF. CDR3 coding DNA: TGTGCCACCAGCAGGAGGACAGGGTGGAATTCACCCCTCCACTTT.

The chain joins TRBV6-5 to TRBJ1-2; D uncertain. Germline-derived CDR1 and CDR2 are MNHEY and SVGAGI. Trimming cost V 6 bases and J 0 bases, with 14 bases left between them. The CDR3 is made up of 15 amino acids. CDR3 nucleotide sequence: TGTGCCAGCAGGGTCGGTTCCTCATCTAACTATGGCTACACCTTC. Encoded protein: CASRVGSSSNYGYTF.

The V and J genes are TRBV3-1 and TRBJ2-4; TRBD2 agrees at 9 bases. V was pared by 4 bases and J by 13 bases, with 5 bases of the junction left unmatched. This CDR3 has 12 amino acids. Germline lookup yields CDR1 LGHDT and CDR2 YNNKEL (reference sequence). CDR3 nucleotides: TGTGCCAGCAGCCGACAGCGGGGGGAGCAGTACTTC. It specifies CASSRQRGEQYF.

This chain connects TRBV6-2 or TRBV6-3 to TRBJ2-7, with 7 positions matching TRBD1. V dropped 5 bases and J dropped 7; count of bases not matched to a gene: 8. Germline CDR1 reads MNHEY; CDR2 reads SVGEGT. This CDR3 region has 13 residues. The chain's CDR3 is CASSTGVHNEQYF. The CDR3 region has the DNA TGTGCCAGCAGTACAGGGGTCCACAATGAGCAGTACTTC.

This chain uses TRBV20-1 with TRBJ1-2, with 7 positions matching TRBD1. Germline trimming cut 7 bases from V and 4 bases from J; bases unmatched to any gene: 12. The CDR3 sequence is 14 residues long. CDR1 and CDR2 from the germline V gene are DFQATT and SNEGSKA (reference sequence). CDR3 residues: CSGRGQPLPYGYTF. In DNA, the CDR3 is TGCAGTGGTCGGGGACAGCCATTACCCTATGGCTACACCTTC.

This clonotype was counted only a few times. The chain links TRBV7-8 to TRBJ1-2; 7 positions match TRBD1. The length of the CDR3 is 14 residues. V trimming: 10 bases; J trimming: 3 bases; junction bases outside the gene matches: 11. Looked up from germline, CDR1 is SGHVS and CDR2 is FQNEAQ. CDR3 sequence (DNA): TGTGCCATAGTAGGGACAGAAGGACACTATGGCTACACCTTC. Translated: CAIVGTEGHYGYTF.